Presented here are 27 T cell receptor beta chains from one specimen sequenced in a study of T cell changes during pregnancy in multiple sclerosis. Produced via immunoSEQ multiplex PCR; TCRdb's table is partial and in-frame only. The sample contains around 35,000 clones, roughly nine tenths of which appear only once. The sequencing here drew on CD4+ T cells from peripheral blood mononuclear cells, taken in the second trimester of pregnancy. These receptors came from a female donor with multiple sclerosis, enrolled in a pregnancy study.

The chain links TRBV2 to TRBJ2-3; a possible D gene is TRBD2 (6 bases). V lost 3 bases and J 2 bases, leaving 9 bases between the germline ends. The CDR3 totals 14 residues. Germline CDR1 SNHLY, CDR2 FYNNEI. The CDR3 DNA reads TGTGCCAGCAGTGAGCGGGATTACACAGATACGCAGTATTTT. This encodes CASSERDYTDTQYF.

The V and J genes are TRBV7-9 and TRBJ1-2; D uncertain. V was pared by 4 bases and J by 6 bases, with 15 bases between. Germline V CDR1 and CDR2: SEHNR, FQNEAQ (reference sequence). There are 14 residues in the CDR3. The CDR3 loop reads CASSYPLLENGYTF. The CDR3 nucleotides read TGTGCCAGCAGCTATCCCTTACTCGAGAATGGCTACACCTTC. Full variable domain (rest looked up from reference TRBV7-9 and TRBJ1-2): DTGVSQNPRHKITKRGQNVTFRCDPISEHNRLYWYRQTLGQGPEFLTYFQNEAQLEKSRLLSDRFSAERPKGSFSTLEIQRTEQGDSAMYLCASSYPLLENGYTFGSGTRLTVV.

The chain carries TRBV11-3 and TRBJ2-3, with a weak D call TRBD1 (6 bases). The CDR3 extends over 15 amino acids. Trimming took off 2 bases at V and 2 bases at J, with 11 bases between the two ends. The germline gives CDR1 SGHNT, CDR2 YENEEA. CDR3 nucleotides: TGTGCCAGCAGCTTAATGGGGGACAACACAGATACGCAGTATTTT. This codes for CASSLMGDNTDTQYF.

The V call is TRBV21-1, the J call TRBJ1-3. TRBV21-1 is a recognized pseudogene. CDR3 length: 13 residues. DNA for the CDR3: TGTGCCAGCAGTACGGAAGGGAGGGACACCATATATTTT. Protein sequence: CASSTEGRDTIYF.

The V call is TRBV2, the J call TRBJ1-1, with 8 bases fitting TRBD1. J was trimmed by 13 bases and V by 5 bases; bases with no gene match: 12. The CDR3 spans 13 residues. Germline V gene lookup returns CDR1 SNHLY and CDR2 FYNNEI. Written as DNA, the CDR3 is TGTGCCAGCAGTTCGACAGGGGCGCCAGACGGTTTCTTT. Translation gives CASSSTGAPDGFF.

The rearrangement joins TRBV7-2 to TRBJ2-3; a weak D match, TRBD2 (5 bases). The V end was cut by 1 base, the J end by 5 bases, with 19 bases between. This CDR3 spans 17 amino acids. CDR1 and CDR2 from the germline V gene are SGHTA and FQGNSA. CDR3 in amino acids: CASSLGGMSGSGDTQYF. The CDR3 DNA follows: TGTGCCAGCAGCTTAGGAGGTATGTCGGGGAGCGGAGATACGCAGTATTTT.

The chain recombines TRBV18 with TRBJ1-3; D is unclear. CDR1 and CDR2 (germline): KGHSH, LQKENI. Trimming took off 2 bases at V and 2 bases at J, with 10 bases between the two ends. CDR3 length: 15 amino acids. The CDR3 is CASSPEAGPGNTIYF. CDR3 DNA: TGTGCCAGCTCACCAGAAGCAGGCCCTGGAAACACCATATATTTT.

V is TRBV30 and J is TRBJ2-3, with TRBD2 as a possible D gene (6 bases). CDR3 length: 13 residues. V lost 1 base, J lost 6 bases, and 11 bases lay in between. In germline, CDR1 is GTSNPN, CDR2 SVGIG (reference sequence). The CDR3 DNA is TGTGCCTGGAGTGGACTAGTGCTTGATACGCAGTATTTT. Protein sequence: CAWSGLVLDTQYF. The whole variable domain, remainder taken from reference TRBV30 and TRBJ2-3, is SQTIHQWPATLVQPVGSPLSLECTVEGTSNPNLYWYRQAAGRGLQLLFYSVGIGQISSEVPQNLSASRPQDRQFILSSKKLLLSDSGFYLCAWSGLVLDTQYFGPGTRLTVL.

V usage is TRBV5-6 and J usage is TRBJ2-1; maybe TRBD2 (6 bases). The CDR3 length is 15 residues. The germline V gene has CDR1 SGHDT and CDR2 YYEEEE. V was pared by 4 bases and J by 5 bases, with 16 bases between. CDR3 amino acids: CASSARLEFHNEQFF. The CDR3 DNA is TGTGCCAGCAGCGCCCGACTAGAGTTCCACAATGAGCAGTTCTTC.

As DNA, the CDR3 is TGTGCCAGCAGCACCGATCGGAGCTCCTACGAGCAGTACTTC. The encoded protein is CASSTDRSSYEQYF. The chain carries TRBV7-9 and TRBJ2-7; D gene ambiguous. V lost 5 bases and J lost 0, with 11 bases in between. This CDR3 spans 14 amino acids. Per germline, CDR1 SEHNR and CDR2 FQNEAQ (reference sequence).

CDR3 amino acids: CASGQTSMNTEAFF. CDR3 DNA sequence: TGTGCCAGCGGGCAGACTAGCATGAACACTGAAGCTTTCTTT. The chain carries TRBV5-8 and TRBJ1-1; unclear D gene. This CDR3 spans 14 amino acids. The ends were cut back, 7 bases at V and 0 bases at J, with 13 bases in the middle. The germline CDR1 and CDR2 sequences are SGHTS and YDEGEE. Full variable domain (outside the CDR3, taken from reference TRBV5-8 and TRBJ1-1): EAGVTQSPTHLIKTRGQQATLRCSPISGHTSVYWYQQALGLGLQFLLWYDEGEERNRGNFPPRFSGRQFPNYSSELNVNALELEDSALYLCASGQTSMNTEAFFGQGTRLTVV.

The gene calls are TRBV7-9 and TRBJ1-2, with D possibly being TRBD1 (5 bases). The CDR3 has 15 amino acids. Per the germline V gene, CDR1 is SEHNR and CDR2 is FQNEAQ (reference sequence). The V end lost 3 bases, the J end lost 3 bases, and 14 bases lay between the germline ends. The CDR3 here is CASSFLGQSHYGYTF. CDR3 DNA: TGTGCCAGCAGCTTTCTGGGGCAAAGTCACTATGGCTACACCTTC.

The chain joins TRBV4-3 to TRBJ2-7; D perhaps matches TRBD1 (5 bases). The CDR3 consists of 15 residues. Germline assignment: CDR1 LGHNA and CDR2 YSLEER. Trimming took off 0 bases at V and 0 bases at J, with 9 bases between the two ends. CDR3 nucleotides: TGCGCCAGCAGCCAAGAAGACACAGGCTCCTACGAGCAGTACTTC. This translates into CASSQEDTGSYEQYF.

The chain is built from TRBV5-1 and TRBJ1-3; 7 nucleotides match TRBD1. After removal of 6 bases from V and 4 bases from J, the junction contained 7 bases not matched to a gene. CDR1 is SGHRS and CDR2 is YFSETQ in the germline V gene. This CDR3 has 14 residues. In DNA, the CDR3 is TGCGCCAGCACCAAGACAGGGAACGGAAACACCATATATTTT. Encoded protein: CASTKTGNGNTIYF.

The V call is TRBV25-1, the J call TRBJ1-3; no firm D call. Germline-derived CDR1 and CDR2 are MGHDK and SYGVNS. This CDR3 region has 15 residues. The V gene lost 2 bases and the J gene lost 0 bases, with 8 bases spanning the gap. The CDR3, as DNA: TGTGCCAGCAGTGAACCCGGTAGCTCTGGAAACACCATATATTTT. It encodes CASSEPGSSGNTIYF.

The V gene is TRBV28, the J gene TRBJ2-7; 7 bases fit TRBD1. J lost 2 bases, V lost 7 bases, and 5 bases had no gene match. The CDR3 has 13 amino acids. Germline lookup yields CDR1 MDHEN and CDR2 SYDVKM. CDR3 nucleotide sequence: TGTGCCAGCACCCTCGGACAGGCCTACGAGCAGTACTTC. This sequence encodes CASTLGQAYEQYF.

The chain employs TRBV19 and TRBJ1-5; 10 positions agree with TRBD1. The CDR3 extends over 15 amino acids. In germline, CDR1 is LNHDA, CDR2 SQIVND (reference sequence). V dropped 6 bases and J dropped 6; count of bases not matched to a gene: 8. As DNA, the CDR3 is TGTGCCAGTAGGAGGGACAGGGGCTTAACTCAGCCCCAGCATTTT. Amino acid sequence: CASRRDRGLTQPQHF. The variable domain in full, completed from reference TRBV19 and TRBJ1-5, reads DGGITQSPKYLFRKEGQNVTLSCEQNLNHDAMYWYRQDPGQGLRLIYYSQIVNDFQKGDIAEGYSVSREKKESFPLTVTSAQKNPTAFYLCASRRDRGLTQPQHFGDGTRLSIL.

CDR3: CASSLGDYGYTF. CDR3 DNA sequence: TGTGCCAGCAGCTTAGGCGATTATGGCTACACCTTC. J is TRBJ1-2 and V is TRBV7-6; D remains ambiguous. This CDR3 is 12 amino acids long. Germline CDR1 reads SGHVS; CDR2 reads FNYEAQ. V shed 1 base and J shed 5 bases, with 5 bases lying between them.

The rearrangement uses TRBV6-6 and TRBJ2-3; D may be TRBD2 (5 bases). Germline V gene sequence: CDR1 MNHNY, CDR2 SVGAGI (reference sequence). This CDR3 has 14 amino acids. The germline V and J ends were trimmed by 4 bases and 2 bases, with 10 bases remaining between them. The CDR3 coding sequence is TGTGCCAGCAGTTCTAGCCGGGCCACAGATACGCAGTATTTT. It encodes CASSSSRATDTQYF.

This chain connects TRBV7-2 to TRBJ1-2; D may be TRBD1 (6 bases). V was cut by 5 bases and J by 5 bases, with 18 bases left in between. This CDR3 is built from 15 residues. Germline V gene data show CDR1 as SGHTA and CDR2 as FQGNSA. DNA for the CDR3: TGTGCCAGCAGCCCTCGACAGGAGGTCGGGTATGGCTACACCTTC. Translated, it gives CASSPRQEVGYGYTF.

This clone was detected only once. CDR3 nucleotides: TGTGCCAGCAGCCTGGCCGGGGACAGGGGGTCCCCCCTCCACTTT. It encodes CASSLAGDRGSPLHF. This sequence joins TRBV4-2 and TRBJ1-6; 11 nucleotides match TRBD1. The V segment lost 4 bases and the J segment 13 bases; nucleotides outside the gene matches: 9. The CDR3 covers 15 residues. CDR1 is LGHNA, CDR2 YNFKEQ, per germline.

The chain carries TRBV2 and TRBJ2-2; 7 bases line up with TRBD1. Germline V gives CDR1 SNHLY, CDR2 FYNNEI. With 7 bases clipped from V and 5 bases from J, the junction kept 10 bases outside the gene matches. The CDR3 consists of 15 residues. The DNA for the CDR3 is TGTGCCAGCACCCCCTGGCAGGGGGAAACCGGGGAGCTGTTTTTT. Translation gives CASTPWQGETGELFF.

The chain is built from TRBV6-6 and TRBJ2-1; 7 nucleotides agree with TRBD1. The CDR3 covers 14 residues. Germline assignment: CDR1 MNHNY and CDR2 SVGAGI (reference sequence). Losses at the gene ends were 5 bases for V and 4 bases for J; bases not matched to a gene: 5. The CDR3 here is CASSRQGAYNEQFF. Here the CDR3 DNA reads TGTGCCAGCAGTAGACAGGGTGCATACAATGAGCAGTTCTTC.

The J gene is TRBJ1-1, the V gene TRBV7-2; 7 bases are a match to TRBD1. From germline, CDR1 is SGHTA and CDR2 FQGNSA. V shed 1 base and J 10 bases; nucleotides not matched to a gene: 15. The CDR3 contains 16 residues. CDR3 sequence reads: CASSLGSFRQGGRAFF. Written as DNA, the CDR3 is TGTGCCAGCAGCTTAGGGTCGTTTCGCCAGGGGGGTCGAGCTTTCTTT. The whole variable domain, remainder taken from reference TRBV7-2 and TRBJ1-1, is GAGVSQSPSNKVTEKGKDVELRCDPISGHTALYWYRQSLGQGLEFLIYFQGNSAPDKSGLPSDRFSAERTGGSVSTLTIQRTQQEDSAVYLCASSLGSFRQGGRAFFGQGTRLTVV.

The CDR3 spells CASRAGQPEKLFF. The CDR3, as DNA: TGTGCCAGCAGAGCAGGACAGCCGGAAAAACTGTTTTTT. The chain is built from TRBV6-6 and TRBJ1-4; a weak D match, TRBD1 (6 bases). The germline V gene has CDR1 MNHNY and CDR2 SVGAGI (reference sequence). CDR3 length equals 13 residues. Trimming cost V 6 bases and J 8 bases, with 13 bases left between them.

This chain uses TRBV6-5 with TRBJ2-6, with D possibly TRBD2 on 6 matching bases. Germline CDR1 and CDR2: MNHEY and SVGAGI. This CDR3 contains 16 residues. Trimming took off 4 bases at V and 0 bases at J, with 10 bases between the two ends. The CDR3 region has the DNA TGTGCCAGCAGTTTCCGGGAGAGCTCTGGGGCCAACGTCCTGACTTTC. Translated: CASSFRESSGANVLTF.

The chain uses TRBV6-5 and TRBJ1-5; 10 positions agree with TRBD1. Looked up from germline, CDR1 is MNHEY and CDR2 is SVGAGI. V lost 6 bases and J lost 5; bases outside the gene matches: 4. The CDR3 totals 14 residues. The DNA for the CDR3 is TGTGCCAGCAGCCTGGACAGGGGGTATCAGCCCCAGCATTTT. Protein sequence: CASSLDRGYQPQHF.